Following are 28 T cell receptor beta chains from one sample sequenced in a study of cytomegalovirus exposure and HLA in healthy donors (dated by TCRdb to 2016 to 2017). Receptor amplification or capture employed the immunoSEQ multiplex PCR assay. A mixture of 60 forward primers for TCR Vbeta segments and 13 reverse primers for TCR Jbeta segments was used in the multiplex PCR. The table was pulled from immuneACCESS by TCRdb, which kept in-frame rearrangements only. Such tables lose some clones; where checked, under half of the loss comes from unresolved V genes, and the rest has no known cause. The sample table contains about 87,000 clones; only one count was recorded for over 65% of them. Under 25% of the sample belongs to the ten largest clones. Sequenced: PBMCs. These receptors originate from a man younger than 45 in good health and CMV-seropositive.

The chain combines TRBV25-1 with TRBJ2-7, with D tentatively TRBD2 (5 bases). There are 11 residues in the CDR3. V lost 5 bases and J 9 bases, leaving 11 bases between the germline ends. The V gene's germline CDR1 is MGHDK and CDR2 SYGVNS. In nucleotides, the CDR3 is TGTGCCAGCAGTTTTTACGAGGGGCAGTACTTC. It is translated as CASSFYEGQYF.

The chain recombines TRBV4-1 with TRBJ2-5; the D gene is possibly TRBD2 (6 bases). V shed 1 base and J shed 4 bases, with 13 bases lying between them. The CDR3 sequence is 15 residues long. Germline V gives CDR1 MGHRA, CDR2 YSYEKL. The CDR3 reads CASSQAAPSAETQYF. The CDR3 DNA reads as TGCGCCAGCAGCCAAGCGGCCCCTAGCGCAGAGACCCAGTACTTC.

The chain couples TRBV28 to TRBJ2-5, with 12 bases aligning to TRBD1. The CDR3 spans 14 residues. J gave up 11 bases and V 7 bases, and 11 bases lay outside the gene matches. Germline CDR1 is MDHEN and CDR2 is SYDVKM. CDR3: CASKQGDRGLEQYF. CDR3 sequence (DNA): TGTGCCAGCAAGCAAGGGGACAGGGGGCTGGAGCAGTACTTC.

V and J are TRBV9 and TRBJ1-2; weak D call: TRBD1 (6 bases). Germline V gene data show CDR1 as SGDLS and CDR2 as YYNGEE. The CDR3 has 14 residues. V gave up 3 bases and J gave up 2 bases, with 11 bases separating them. DNA of the CDR3: TGTGCCAGCAGCGCACTACAGGGAAACTATGGCTACACCTTC. This gives the protein CASSALQGNYGYTF.

This chain connects TRBV19 to TRBJ2-2; perhaps TRBD2 as D (6 bases). Looked up from germline, CDR1 is LNHDA and CDR2 is SQIVND (reference sequence). V was shortened by 5 bases and J by 1 base, with 8 bases between the two germline ends. There are 14 residues in the CDR3. CDR3 nucleotide sequence: TGTGCCAGTAGTTCCGGGGGGAACACCGGGGAGCTGTTTTTT. Its translation: CASSSGGNTGELFF.

V usage is TRBV18 and J usage is TRBJ1-4, with D unresolved. Per germline, CDR1 KGHSH and CDR2 LQKENI. V shed 4 bases and J shed 7 bases, with 7 bases lying between them. The CDR3 consists of 12 residues. Here the CDR3 DNA reads TGTGCCAGCTCACGTTCTAGTGAAAAACTGTTTTTT. Residues: CASSRSSEKLFF.

CDR3 sequence reads: CATSTQEGSNYEQYF. The CDR3 bases are TGTGCCACCTCTACACAGGAGGGAAGTAACTACGAGCAGTACTTC. The J gene is TRBJ2-7, the V gene TRBV27; D might be TRBD2 (6 bases). This CDR3 contains 15 residues. Germline assignment: CDR1 MNHEY and CDR2 SMNVEV (reference sequence). V was pared by 10 bases and J by 3 bases, with 22 bases between.

This clone came up once. The chain couples TRBV4-1 to TRBJ2-7, with D possibly being TRBD1 (6 bases). This CDR3 region has 14 residues. From germline, CDR1 is MGHRA and CDR2 YSYEKL. The germline V and J ends were trimmed by 8 bases and 0 bases, with 14 bases remaining between them. The CDR3 bases are TGCGCCAGCTCCCCCAAGGGGGACTCCTACGAGCAGTACTTC. Protein product: CASSPKGDSYEQYF.

The V call is TRBV6-5, the J call TRBJ1-1; D may be TRBD1 (6 bases). The germline V gene encodes CDR1 MNHEY and CDR2 SVGAGI. The V end was cut by 5 bases, the J end by 1 base, with 14 bases between. This CDR3 has 15 residues. The CDR3 coding sequence is TGTGCCAGCAGTCCACCGGACAGATCGAACACTGAAGCTTTCTTT. The encoded protein is CASSPPDRSNTEAFF.

CDR3 sequence: CASSFTGVQTDTQYF. CDR3 sequence (DNA): TGTGCCAGCAGCTTCACGGGGGTCCAAACAGATACGCAGTATTTT. The V gene is TRBV5-6, the J gene TRBJ2-3; a weak D match, TRBD2 (6 bases). V was trimmed by 2 bases and J by 3 bases, leaving 13 bases between them. This CDR3 has 15 amino acids. Per germline, CDR1 SGHDT and CDR2 YYEEEE.

The gene calls are TRBV7-3 and TRBJ1-1; possible D gene TRBD1, 6 bases. The ends were cut back, 3 bases at V and 3 bases at J, with 11 bases in the middle. Per germline, CDR1 SGHTA and CDR2 FQGTGA. The CDR3 runs 14 residues. The CDR3, as DNA: TGTGCCAGCAGCTTGCGGGGGGCGGACACTGAAGCTTTCTTT. Translated, it gives CASSLRGADTEAFF.

In DNA, the CDR3 is TGTGCCAGCAGTTACCGACCCGGGAGGACAGATACGCAGTATTTT. This encodes CASSYRPGRTDTQYF. The gene calls are TRBV6-6 and TRBJ2-3; 7 positions agree with TRBD2. Trimming removed 2 bases from V and 3 bases from J; junction bases left unmatched: 5. This CDR3 is built from 15 residues. Germline assignment: CDR1 MNHNY and CDR2 SVGAGI (reference sequence).

J is TRBJ1-2 and V is TRBV29-1; 11 nucleotides match TRBD1. The germline V gene encodes CDR1 SQVTM and CDR2 ANQGSEA. CDR3 length equals 13 residues. After removal of 3 bases from V and 6 bases from J, the junction contained 3 bases not matched to a gene. The CDR3 nucleotides read TGCAGCGTTGAGGGGACAGGGGGGCATGGCTACACCTTC. Translated, it gives CSVEGTGGHGYTF.

This chain joins TRBV2 and TRBJ1-2; TRBD1 matches 8 bases. Germline values: CDR1 SNHLY, CDR2 FYNNEI. With 3 bases clipped from V and 8 bases from J, the junction kept 8 bases outside the gene matches. This CDR3 has 14 amino acids. The CDR3 spells CASSERTGNGGYTF. The CDR3 DNA reads TGTGCCAGCAGTGAGCGGACAGGGAATGGCGGCTACACCTTC.

This clone came up once. The chain couples TRBV2 to TRBJ2-3, with D possibly matching TRBD2 (7 bases). V was trimmed by 7 bases and J by 5 bases, leaving 16 bases between them. Germline V CDR1 and CDR2: SNHLY, FYNNEI. The CDR3 runs to 14 residues. DNA for the CDR3: TGTGCCAGCACTGAGGGGGGGCATCAAGATACGCAGTATTTT. The encoded protein is CASTEGGHQDTQYF.

This chain connects TRBV30 to TRBJ2-1; TRBD2 matches at 9 bases. The CDR3 totals 13 residues. The germline gives CDR1 GTSNPN, CDR2 SVGIG (reference sequence). The V gene end was trimmed by 3 bases and the J gene end by 7 bases; junction bases not matched to a gene: 4. This chain's CDR3 is CAWRTSGRNEQFF. The CDR3 DNA sequence: TGTGCCTGGAGAACTAGCGGGCGGAATGAGCAGTTCTTC.

This chain uses TRBV7-9 with TRBJ1-2, with D unclear. V was shortened by 5 bases and J by 8 bases, with 18 bases between the two germline ends. Per the germline V gene, CDR1 is SEHNR and CDR2 is FQNEAQ (reference sequence). CDR3 length equals 14 residues. In DNA, the CDR3 is TGTGCCAGCAGCCCCTGGGAGGGAAGTCGGGGCTACACCTTC. It is translated as CASSPWEGSRGYTF.

The genes are TRBV15 and TRBJ1-4; D perhaps matches TRBD1 (5 bases). This CDR3 has 15 amino acids. V was shortened by 1 base and J by 8 bases, with 14 bases between the two germline ends. CDR1 and CDR2 (germline): LNHNV, YYDKDF (reference sequence). As DNA, the CDR3 is TGTGCCACCAGCAGAGGCCAGGGTACGGACGAAAAACTGTTTTTT. Translation gives CATSRGQGTDEKLFF. Using reference TRBV15 and TRBJ1-4 for the parts outside the CDR3, the full variable domain is DAMVIQNPRYQVTQFGKPVTLSCSQTLNHNVMYWYQQKSSQAPKLLFHYYDKDFNNEADTPDNFQSRRPNTSFCFLDIRSPGLGDTAMYLCATSRGQGTDEKLFFGSGTQLSVL.

Only one count was recorded for this clone. The chain employs TRBV9 and TRBJ2-7, with D tentatively TRBD1 (6 bases). CDR3 length: 15 residues. Germline V CDR1 and CDR2: SGDLS, YYNGEE. The V gene lost 0 bases and the J gene lost 2 bases, with 12 bases spanning the gap. In nucleotides, the CDR3 is TGTGCCAGCAGCGTAGACTGGGGGCCTACCTACGAGCAGTACTTC. Its protein product is CASSVDWGPTYEQYF.

The genes are TRBV19 and TRBJ2-7, with TRBD2 as a possible D gene (5 bases). The germline V gene encodes CDR1 LNHDA and CDR2 SQIVND (reference sequence). V gave up 5 bases and J gave up 5 bases, with 13 bases separating them. CDR3 length: 13 amino acids. The CDR3 DNA sequence: TGTGCCAGTAGTTGGTCCGGGATAAACGAGCAGTACTTC. It yields the protein CASSWSGINEQYF. The complete variable domain, with remaining parts taken from reference TRBV19 and TRBJ2-7, reads DGGITQSPKYLFRKEGQNVTLSCEQNLNHDAMYWYRQDPGQGLRLIYYSQIVNDFQKGDIAEGYSVSREKKESFPLTVTSAQKNPTAFYLCASSWSGINEQYFGPGTRLTVT.

The chain combines TRBV27 with TRBJ1-5; D might be TRBD1 (6 bases). The CDR3 is made up of 15 amino acids. The V and J ends lost 5 bases and 3 bases respectively, with 14 bases between them. Germline CDR1 reads MNHEY; CDR2 reads SMNVEV (reference sequence). CDR3 coding DNA: TGTGCCAGCAGTAGGGACACCGCTTACAATCAGCCCCAGCATTTT. Its protein is CASSRDTAYNQPQHF.

This chain uses TRBV5-6 with TRBJ2-3, with D tentatively TRBD1 (6 bases). The CDR3 is 13 amino acids. Trimming pared 4 bases from V and 3 bases from J, leaving 9 bases between. CDR1 is SGHDT and CDR2 is YYEEEE in the germline V gene. The CDR3 region is CASSVRGTDTQYF. The CDR3 DNA reads TGTGCCAGCAGCGTGAGGGGGACAGATACGCAGTATTTT. Combining the CDR3 with reference TRBV5-6 and TRBJ2-3 gives the whole variable domain DAGVTQSPTHLIKTRGQQVTLRCSPKSGHDTVSWYQQALGQGPQFIFQYYEEEERQRGNFPDRFSGHQFPNYSSELNVNALLLGDSALYLCASSVRGTDTQYFGPGTRLTVL.

The rearrangement links TRBV19 to TRBJ1-3; no clear D. CDR1 and CDR2 from the germline V gene are LNHDA and SQIVND (reference sequence). This CDR3 is 13 amino acids long. V lost 4 bases and J 0 bases, leaving 4 bases between the germline ends. In DNA, the CDR3 is TGTGCCAGTAGTACAGGCTCTGGAAACACCATATATTTT. Translation: CASSTGSGNTIYF.

This clone has a single count. The chain has TRBV29-1 and TRBJ2-1; TRBD2 agrees at 7 bases. CDR3 length equals 14 residues. The J segment lost 3 bases and the V segment lost 2 bases, leaving 4 bases of the junction unmatched. The V gene's germline CDR1 is SQVTM and CDR2 ANQGSEA. The CDR3 nucleotides read TGCAGCGTTGAAAAAAGCGGGATCTACAATGAGCAGTTCTTC. Its translation is CSVEKSGIYNEQFF.

The chain recombines TRBV5-8 with TRBJ1-4; 9 bases map to TRBD1. The V and J ends lost 4 bases and 7 bases, in that order; junction bases with no gene match: 8. The CDR3 consists of 15 residues. Germline V lookup: CDR1 SGHTS, CDR2 YDEGEE. The CDR3 DNA reads as TGTGCCAGCAGCCAAACAGGGACAGGGTTTGAAAAACTGTTTTTT. Translation gives CASSQTGTGFEKLFF.

The chain joins TRBV6-6 to TRBJ1-5, with a possible D match to TRBD1 (5 bases). The CDR3 consists of 12 residues. Germline CDR1 is MNHNY and CDR2 is SVGAGI (reference sequence). With 6 bases removed from V and 12 bases from J, the gap between germline ends came to 15 bases. Here the CDR3 reads CASSHRRDYQHF. CDR3 in DNA: TGTGCCAGCAGCCACAGGCGGGACTACCAGCATTTT.

The chain recombines TRBV5-6 with TRBJ1-1, with 7 bases that match TRBD1. Germline CDR1 reads SGHDT; CDR2 reads YYEEEE. This CDR3 is built from 14 residues. The V segment lost 0 bases and the J segment 2 bases; nucleotides outside the gene matches: 1. The CDR3 DNA is TGTGCCAGCAGCTTGGACAGGGGTAACACTGAAGCTTTCTTT. Its translation is CASSLDRGNTEAFF.

J is TRBJ1-5 and V is TRBV5-8; possible D gene TRBD1, 6 bases. Germline CDR1 reads SGHTS; CDR2 reads YDEGEE. The CDR3 totals 14 residues. V lost 4 bases and J lost 4, with 12 bases in between. In DNA, the CDR3 is TGTGCCAGCAGCCTCGGGACATCTAATCAGCCCCAGCATTTT. The encoded protein is CASSLGTSNQPQHF.